This T cell receptor (beta chain) originates from a study of T cell repertoires in cytomegalovirus infection. TCRdb passed the reads through MiXCR, listing each CDR3 protein once. The sample contains fewer than 130,000 distinct CDR3 sequences, roughly 39% of which appear only once. Study-level points and caveats: Cumulative frequency of public TCR beta families picked out carriers of CMV plus the relevant HLA.

With respect to this clonotype: Its matching antigen is unknown.

The clonotype was recovered from a human donor in good health (CMV status not recorded). Some clones in this sample may be carry-over from other donors' samples. The sample consisted of CD8+ T cells from cultured PBMCs, taken from culture after CMV antigen stimulation.

Written as DNA, the CDR3 is TGTGCCAGCAGCCCAGCCGGGACAGGGTCTAAGCAGTACTTC. Protein sequence: CASSPAGTGSKQYF. V usage is TRBV6-5 and J usage is TRBJ2-7; 9 bases are shared with TRBD1. CDR3 length: 14 amino acids. V lost 6 bases to trimming and J lost 8 bases; unmatched junction nucleotides: 11. Germline V gene data show CDR1 as MNHEY and CDR2 as SVGAGI.